What follows is one TCR beta chain and its context. Its target is not known. From RNA transcripts, TCR beta CDR3 regions were amplified. Researchers ran a first-round RT-PCR on the TCR CDR3 using the HTBI primer set. Via MiXCR, TCRdb re-called the multiplex PCR reads, giving one row per CDR3 protein. The sample carries fewer than 500,000 distinct CDR3 sequences, around 15% recorded once. Per germline, CDR1 DFQATT and CDR2 SNEGSKA (reference sequence). There are 12 residues in the CDR3. V was cut by 4 bases and J by 2 bases, with 9 bases left in between. This sample was included in a study of T cells in Graves' hyperthyroidism and ophthalmopathy. Whole-study findings and limits: Among clonotypes expanded in thyroid above 0.001, most were also found in blood.

The source of this sequence is a woman aged 25 to 39 with Graves' ophthalmopathy. The rearrangement links TRBV20-1 to TRBJ2-7; D remains unclear. The sample comprised blood. Written as DNA, the CDR3 is TGCAGTGCTAAGATAACAACCTACGAGCAGTACTTC. It translates to CSAKITTYEQYF.